This T cell receptor beta chain was sequenced in a study of CD8 T cells in Susac syndrome. Germline-derived CDR1 and CDR2 are MNHNS and SASEGT. The CDR3 spans 15 residues. V lost 6 bases and J lost 6, with 17 bases in between. The authors reverse transcribed roughly 0.5 to 1 ug RNA with random hexamers. It was immunoSEQ multiplex PCR that amplified TCR beta CDR3 across 54 Vbeta and 13 Jbeta. TCRdb reprocessed the immunoSEQ multiplex PCR reads with MiXCR, giving one entry per CDR3 protein. The sample records a few hundred thousand distinct CDR3 sequences, just over 90% being singletons. The chain carries TRBV6-1 and TRBJ1-4, with D hard to call. Sample: CD4+ T cells from PBMCs. This clonotype originated in a human donor with multiple sclerosis. CDR3 amino acids: CASSLVAGADEKLFF. CDR3 DNA sequence: TGTGCCAGCAGCCTCGTGGCGGGAGCGGATGAAAAACTGTTTTTT.